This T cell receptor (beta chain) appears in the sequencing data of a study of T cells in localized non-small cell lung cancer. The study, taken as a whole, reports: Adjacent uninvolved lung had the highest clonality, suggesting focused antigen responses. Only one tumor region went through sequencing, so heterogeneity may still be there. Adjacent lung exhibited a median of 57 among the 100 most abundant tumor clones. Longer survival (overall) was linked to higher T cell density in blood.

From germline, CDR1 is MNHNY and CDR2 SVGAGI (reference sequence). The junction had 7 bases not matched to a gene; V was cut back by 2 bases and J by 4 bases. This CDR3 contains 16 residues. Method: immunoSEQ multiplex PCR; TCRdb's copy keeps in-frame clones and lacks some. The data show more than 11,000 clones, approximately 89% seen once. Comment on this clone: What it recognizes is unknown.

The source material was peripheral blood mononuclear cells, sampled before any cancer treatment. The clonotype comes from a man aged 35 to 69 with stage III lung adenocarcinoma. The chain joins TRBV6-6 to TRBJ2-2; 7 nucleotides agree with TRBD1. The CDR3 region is CASSYTGQPSTGELFF. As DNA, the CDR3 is TGTGCCAGCAGTTACACGGGACAGCCTAGCACCGGGGAGCTGTTTTTT.